This note documents a single TCR beta chain sequence. This entry is derived from a study of blood T cell repertoires in COVID-19. Study as a whole: The origin of the acute and convalescent COVID-19 samples was the United States, Italy and Spain. In each case, the material was cDNA or gDNA derived from T cells, B-cell-depleted T cells, or PBMCs.

Participants were aged about 18 to 100 years from about two dozen US areas. Study processing details: Amplified reference gene primers provided the basis for estimating nucleated cell counts. TCRdb's copy holds only in-frame clones and misses some; the assay was immunoSEQ multiplex PCR. V, J and clone size reflect that table, while D and trimming were determined from the DNA. The data show 200,000 or so clones, with about 90% seen just once and 11% held by the top ten. Germline V CDR1 and CDR2: MNHEY, SVGAGI. With 5 bases removed from V and 0 bases from J, the gap between germline ends came to 11 bases. CDR3 length equals 14 residues.

This sequence originates from a man under 40 who had recovered from COVID-19. Source material: PBMCs or T cells enriched from blood (not recorded which). The V call is TRBV6-5, the J call TRBJ2-7, with a weak D call TRBD2 (5 bases). This CDR3 is CASSRAGISYEQYF. CDR3 nucleotide sequence: TGTGCCAGCAGTCGGGCCGGGATCTCCTACGAGCAGTACTTC.